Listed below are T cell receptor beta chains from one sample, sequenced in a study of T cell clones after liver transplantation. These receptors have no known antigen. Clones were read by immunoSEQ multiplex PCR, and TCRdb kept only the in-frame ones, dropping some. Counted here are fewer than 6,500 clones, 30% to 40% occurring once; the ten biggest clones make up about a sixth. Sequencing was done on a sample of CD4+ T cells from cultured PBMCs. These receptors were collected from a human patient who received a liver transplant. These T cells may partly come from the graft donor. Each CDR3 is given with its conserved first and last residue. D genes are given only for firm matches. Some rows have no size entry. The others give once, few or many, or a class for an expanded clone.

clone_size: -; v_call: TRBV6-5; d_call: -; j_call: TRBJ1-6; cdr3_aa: CASTRRGANSPLHF; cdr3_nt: TGTGCCAGCACCCGAAGGGGCGCTAATTCACCCCTCCACTTT
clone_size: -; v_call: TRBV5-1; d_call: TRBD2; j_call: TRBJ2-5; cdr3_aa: CASSSRSGGHQETQYF; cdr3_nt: TGCGCCAGCAGCTCGAGGAGCGGGGGACATCAAGAGACCCAGTACTTC
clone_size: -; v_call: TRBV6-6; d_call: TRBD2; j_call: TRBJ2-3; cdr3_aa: CASSRLAMQGLDTQYF; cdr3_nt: TGTGCCAGCAGCCGACTAGCGATGCAAGGGTTAGATACGCAGTATTTT
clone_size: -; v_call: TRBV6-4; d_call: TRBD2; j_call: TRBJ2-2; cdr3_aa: CASSPTSGDTGELFF; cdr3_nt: TGTGCCAGCAGTCCCACTAGCGGGGACACCGGGGAGCTGTTTTTT
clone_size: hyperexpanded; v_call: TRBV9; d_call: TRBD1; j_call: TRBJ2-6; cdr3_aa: CASSKDRGRSGANVLTF; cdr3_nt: TGTGCCAGCAGCAAAGACAGGGGGCGCTCGGGGGCCAACGTCCTGACTTTC
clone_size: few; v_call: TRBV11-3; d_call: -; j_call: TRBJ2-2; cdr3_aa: CASSRGAGGGTGELFF; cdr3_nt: TGTGCCAGCAGCCGAGGGGCCGGGGGTGGTACCGGGGAGCTGTTTTTT
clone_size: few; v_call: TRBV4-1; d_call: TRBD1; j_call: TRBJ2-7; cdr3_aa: CASSQGDRGPEQYF; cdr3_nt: TGTGCCAGCAGCCAAGGGGACAGGGGGCCCGAGCAGTACTTC
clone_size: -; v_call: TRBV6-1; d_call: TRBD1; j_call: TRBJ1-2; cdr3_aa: CASWFWDREYGYTF; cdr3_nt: TGTGCCAGCTGGTTCTGGGACAGGGAATATGGCTACACCTTC
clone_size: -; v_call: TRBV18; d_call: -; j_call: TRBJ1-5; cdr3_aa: CASSLLGGVDQPQHF; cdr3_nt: TGTGCCAGCTCACTCTTAGGGGGTGTCGATCAGCCCCAGCATTTT
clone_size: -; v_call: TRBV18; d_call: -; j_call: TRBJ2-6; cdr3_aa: CASSNLGDIYKSRANVLTF; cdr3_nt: TGTGCCAGCTCAAATCTGGGGGACATTTACAAAAGTCGGGCCAACGTCCTGACTTTC
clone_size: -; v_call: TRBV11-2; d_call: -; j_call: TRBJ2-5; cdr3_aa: CASSHGTPGLETQYF; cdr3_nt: TGTGCCAGCAGCCACGGGACCCCAGGTCTTGAGACCCAGTACTTC
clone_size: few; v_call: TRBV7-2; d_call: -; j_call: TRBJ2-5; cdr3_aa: CASSLYLETQYF; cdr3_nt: TGTGCCAGCAGCTTATACTTAGAGACCCAGTACTTC
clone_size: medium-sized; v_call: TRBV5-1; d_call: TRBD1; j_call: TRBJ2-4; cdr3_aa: CASSSGGTDLAKNIQYF; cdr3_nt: TGCGCCAGCAGCTCGGGTGGGACAGACCTAGCCAAAAACATTCAGTACTTC
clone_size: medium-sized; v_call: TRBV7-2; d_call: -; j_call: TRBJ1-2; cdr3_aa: CASSTPGGFWGYTF; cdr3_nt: TGTGCCAGCAGCACCCCTGGTGGGTTTTGGGGCTACACCTTC
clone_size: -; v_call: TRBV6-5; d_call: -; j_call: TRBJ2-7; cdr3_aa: CASSRAGVPVYEQYF; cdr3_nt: TGTGCCAGCAGCAGAGCAGGGGTTCCGGTCTACGAGCAGTACTTC